The clone carrying this T cell receptor beta chain was counted many times. These data come from a study of Graves' ophthalmopathy and Graves' hyperthyroidism. Study background: The authors collected peripheral blood at initial diagnosis, before any treatment.

Among the hyperthyroidism patients, all were newly diagnosed, aged 18 to 65, with under 2 months' duration. Exclusion covered patients with other autoimmune diseases or uncontrolled infections (as well as pregnancy or lactation). J gave up 4 bases and V 5 bases, and 11 bases lay outside the gene matches. Germline CDR1 reads SGHAT; CDR2 reads FQDESV (reference sequence). The CDR3 length is 16 residues. For repertoire sequencing, the TCR beta CDR3 regions were amplified from RNA transcripts. Amplification began with first-round RT-PCR using HTBI primers, then second-round multiplex PCR was performed. Via MiXCR, TCRdb re-called the multiplex PCR reads, giving one row per CDR3 protein. The sample lists a few hundred thousand distinct CDR3 sequences; about a sixth were seen once.

This clonotype was sampled from an adult woman with stable Graves' hyperthyroidism. The specimen sequenced was peripheral blood. The rearrangement joins TRBV11-1 to TRBJ1-5; TRBD1 agrees at 7 bases. CDR3 in amino acids: CASSPAGTGDNQPQHF. In DNA form, the CDR3 reads TGTGCCAGCAGCCCCGCGGGCACAGGGGATAATCAGCCCCAGCATTTT. Looking up the rest from reference TRBV11-1 and TRBJ1-5 gives the full variable domain: EAEVAQSPRYKITEKSQAVAFWCDPISGHATLYWYRQILGQGPELLVQFQDESVVDDSQLPKDRFSAERLKGVDSTLKIQPAELGDSAMYLCASSPAGTGDNQPQHFGDGTRLSIL.